Presented here are 20 T cell receptor beta chains from one specimen sequenced in a study of molecular identifiers for immune sequencing clone quantification (dated by TCRdb to about 2018). Libraries were built with PCR. Instrument used: NextSeq 500. TCRdb cleaned the public reads at Q25 with fastp, built clones with MiXCR and kept in-frame beta chains. CDR3 protein duplicates are merged, each entry listing the most common genes and DNA. The sample records hundreds of thousands of distinct CDR3 sequences, 24% of which are singletons. The top ten clones comprise 0.7% to 0.95% of the sample. The specimen was naive CD8+ T cells from blood, with Jurkat cell RNA spiked in. The sample's cell subset or site label is to be understood as: FACS-sorted CD8+CD4-CCR7+CD45RA+ naive T cells. The receptors derive from a human donor in good health. Some libraries in this study had Jurkat cell RNA spiked in.

This clonotype was observed many times. The chain recombines TRBV12-3 or TRBV12-4 with TRBJ2-3; TRBD2 might be the D (6 bases). CDR3 length: 19 amino acids. V was cut by 3 bases and J by 6 bases, with 28 bases left in between. The CDR3 protein is CASSFWVGGRSSVGDTQYF. CDR3 DNA: TGTGCCAGCAGTTTCTGGGTTGGGGGGAGGTCTAGCGTAGGGGATACGCAGTATTTT.

This clonotype was detected ten times or more. The genes are TRBV28 and TRBJ1-1; maybe TRBD1 (5 bases). CDR1 MDHEN and CDR2 SYDVKM come from the germline V gene. Trimming shortened V by 2 bases and J by 3 bases, and 10 bases separated the two germline ends. The CDR3 extends over 14 amino acids. In DNA form, the CDR3 reads TGTGCCAGCAGTTTACAGGGTATGTACACTGAAGCTTTCTTT. Amino acids: CASSLQGMYTEAFF.

In regard to this clonotype: A much larger clone differs from this one at a single base, so this may be a read error. This chain uses TRBV7-2 with TRBJ1-4; no clear D. Trimming cost V 1 base and J 3 bases, with 18 bases left between them. The CDR3 length is 18 residues. CDR1 SGHTA and CDR2 FQGNSA come from the germline V gene. The CDR3 is CASSLDPLSRAPNEKLFF. CDR3 sequence (DNA): TGTGCCAGCAGCTTAGACCCCCTTAGCCGGGCTCCTAATGAAAAACTGTTTTTT. The variable domain in full, with the rest retrieved from reference TRBV7-2 and TRBJ1-4, is GAGVSQSPSNKVTEKGKDVELRCDPISGHTALYWYRQSLGQGLEFLIYFQGNSAPDKSGLPSDRFSAERTGGSVSTLTIQRTQQEDSAVYLCASSLDPLSRAPNEKLFFGSGTQLSVL.

Concerning this clonotype: Sequence at one end of the junction differs from germline and may be a read error. The CDR3, as DNA: TGTGCCAGCAGCCCCTTTGAGAGGATGGTGAACACTGAAGCTATCTTT. Protein sequence: CASSPFERMVNTEAIF. The chain recombines TRBV7-2 with TRBJ1-1, with D hard to call. The CDR3 contains 16 residues. CDR1 is SGHTA and CDR2 is FQGNSA in the germline V gene.

A few counts support this clonotype. The J gene is TRBJ2-3, the V gene TRBV4-1, with TRBD1 as a possible D gene (7 bases). The CDR3 totals 17 residues. The V gene lost 0 bases and the J gene lost 2 bases, with 15 bases spanning the gap. Germline assignment: CDR1 MGHRA and CDR2 YSYEKL. For the CDR3, the DNA is TGCGCCAGCAGCCAAGATGAGTACAGGGGACTCACAGATACGCAGTATTTT. This codes for CASSQDEYRGLTDTQYF.

This clonotype was seen a handful of times. The chain joins TRBV2 to TRBJ1-5; 8 bases are a match to TRBD1. CDR3 length: 15 residues. J gave up 0 bases and V 2 bases, and 0 bases lay outside the gene matches. Germline values: CDR1 SNHLY, CDR2 FYNNEI. CDR3 DNA: TGTGCCAGCAGTGAACAGGGGGCTAGCAATCAGCCCCAGCATTTT. It is translated as CASSEQGASNQPQHF.

J is TRBJ2-7 and V is TRBV7-2; 14 bases align to TRBD2. This CDR3 is 19 amino acids long. Germline-derived CDR1 and CDR2 are SGHTA and FQGNSA. The J segment lost 7 bases and the V segment lost 5 bases, leaving 19 bases of the junction unmatched. Here the CDR3 reads CASSERFAGTSGGLREQYF. The CDR3 DNA reads TGTGCCAGCAGCGAAAGGTTCGCCGGGACTAGCGGGGGTCTTAGGGAGCAGTACTTC.

The chain joins TRBV29-1 to TRBJ2-2; a weak D match, TRBD1 (6 bases). V lost 4 bases and J lost 5, with 20 bases in between. Germline V gene lookup returns CDR1 SQVTM and CDR2 ANQGSEA. CDR3 length: 16 residues. CDR3 bases: TGCAGCGTTGTCCCTTCCGGGACACGACAGACCGGGGAGCTGTTTTTT. The encoded protein is CSVVPSGTRQTGELFF.

This clonotype was found a few times. This chain connects TRBV19 to TRBJ1-3; D remains ambiguous. V gave up 3 bases and J gave up 0 bases, with 3 bases separating them. The CDR3 has 13 residues. Germline V gene lookup returns CDR1 LNHDA and CDR2 SQIVND (reference sequence). The CDR3 sequence: CASSMSSGNTIYF. In DNA, the CDR3 is TGTGCCAGTAGTATGAGCTCTGGAAACACCATATATTTT.

For this clonotype: This may stem from a read error, because a much larger clone lies one nucleotide away. The chain carries TRBV12-3 or TRBV12-4 and TRBJ1-1; D is perhaps TRBD1 (6 bases). Trimming removed 6 bases at V and 3 bases at J, with 20 bases between. The length of the CDR3 is 16 residues. The CDR3 DNA reads as TGTGCCAGCAGACCAAGACAGGTCCTCATGGACACTGAAGCTTTCTTT. Residues: CASRPRQVLMDTEAFF.

This sequence joins TRBV30 and TRBJ1-5; D uncertain. The CDR3 sequence is 15 residues long. Germline V gives CDR1 GTSNPN, CDR2 SVGIG (reference sequence). V was trimmed by 2 bases and J by 0 bases, leaving 11 bases between them. CDR3 DNA: TGTGCCTGGAGTTCCGACGGTCTTAGCAATCAGCCCCAGCATTTT. This gives the protein CAWSSDGLSNQPQHF.

In its sample, this clonotype was seen a few times. This rearrangement joins TRBV27 to TRBJ2-7; 9 bases fit TRBD2. The J segment lost 3 bases and the V segment lost 8 bases, leaving 8 bases of the junction unmatched. Germline-derived CDR1 and CDR2 are MNHEY and SMNVEV (reference sequence). The CDR3 is 14 amino acids. CDR3 region: CASRWGGGVYEQYF. The DNA of the CDR3 is TGTGCCAGCCGATGGGGCGGGGGGGTCTACGAGCAGTACTTC.

V usage is TRBV5-1 and J usage is TRBJ2-7; no clear D gene. The germline gives CDR1 SGHRS, CDR2 YFSETQ. CDR3 length: 11 amino acids. V dropped 7 bases and J dropped 12 bases, with 17 bases sitting between them. The CDR3 DNA reads as TGCGCCAGCGGAAGAGTGGGGTTGTTGTACTTC. It translates to CASGRVGLLYF.

Here the CDR3 reads CASSEDTRGTGEDYEQYF. The CDR3 DNA is TGTGCCAGCAGTGAGGACACTCGTGGGACAGGGGAGGACTACGAGCAGTACTTC. V is TRBV6-1 and J is TRBJ2-7; 10 positions agree with TRBD1. The CDR3 sequence is 18 residues long. V lost 3 bases, J lost 3 bases, and 14 bases stayed unmatched. Looked up from germline, CDR1 is MNHNS and CDR2 is SASEGT.

Of note for this clonotype: A single base separates this from a much larger clone, so it may be a read error. The chain couples TRBV24-1 to TRBJ1-5, with D tentatively TRBD1 (6 bases). CDR1 is KGHDR and CDR2 is SFDVKD in the germline V gene. This CDR3 is 13 amino acids long. V was pared by 9 bases and J by 5 bases, with 13 bases between. The CDR3: CATPEGGHQPQHF. DNA of the CDR3: TGTGCCACCCCCGAGGGGGGTCATCAGCCCCAGCATTTT.

For this clonotype: A read error may explain this, as a much larger clone is one base away. This sequence joins TRBV6-6 and TRBJ2-1; D not resolved. The CDR3 contains 12 residues. Germline CDR1 and CDR2: MNHNY and SVGAGI (reference sequence). The CDR3 protein is CASSPGTNEQLF. CDR3 sequence (DNA): TGTGCCAGCAGCCCGGGCACGAATGAGCAGCTCTTC.

This clonotype has ten or more counts. The chain joins TRBV7-9 to TRBJ1-6, with D possibly matching TRBD1 (5 bases). CDR1 and CDR2 (germline): SEHNR, FQNEAQ (reference sequence). Trimming removed 1 base at V and 13 bases at J, with 14 bases between. CDR3 length: 14 residues. In DNA form, the CDR3 reads TGTGCCAGCAGCTTAGTTCAGGGCTGGTCGCCCCTCCACTTT. Translation: CASSLVQGWSPLHF.

This CDR3 reads CASSPTDRGLNGELFF. In nucleotides, the CDR3 is TGCGCCAGCAGCCCCACGGACAGGGGGTTGAACGGGGAGCTGTTTTTT. The chain couples TRBV4-3 to TRBJ2-2; 10 bases line up with TRBD1. V lost 4 bases, J lost 7 bases, and 9 bases stayed unmatched. The CDR3 loop spans 16 amino acids. Germline-derived CDR1 and CDR2 are LGHNA and YSLEER.

About this clonotype: This could be a read error, since a much larger clone is one nucleotide away. The chain joins TRBV11-2 to TRBJ2-7; TRBD2 might be the D (5 bases). The CDR3 has 11 residues. Germline values: CDR1 SGHAT, CDR2 FQNNGV. CDR3: CASCLVARFYF. The CDR3 DNA reads as TGTGCCAGCTGCTTAGTAGCGAGGTTTTACTTC.

This rearrangement joins TRBV6-2 or TRBV6-3 to TRBJ2-7; no firm D call. V was trimmed by 2 bases and J by 8 bases, leaving 16 bases between them. Germline lookup yields CDR1 MNHEY and CDR2 SVGEGT. CDR3 length equals 14 residues. The CDR3: CASSYTRMEGKQYF. CDR3 bases: TGTGCCAGCAGTTACACCCGTATGGAAGGGAAGCAGTACTTC.